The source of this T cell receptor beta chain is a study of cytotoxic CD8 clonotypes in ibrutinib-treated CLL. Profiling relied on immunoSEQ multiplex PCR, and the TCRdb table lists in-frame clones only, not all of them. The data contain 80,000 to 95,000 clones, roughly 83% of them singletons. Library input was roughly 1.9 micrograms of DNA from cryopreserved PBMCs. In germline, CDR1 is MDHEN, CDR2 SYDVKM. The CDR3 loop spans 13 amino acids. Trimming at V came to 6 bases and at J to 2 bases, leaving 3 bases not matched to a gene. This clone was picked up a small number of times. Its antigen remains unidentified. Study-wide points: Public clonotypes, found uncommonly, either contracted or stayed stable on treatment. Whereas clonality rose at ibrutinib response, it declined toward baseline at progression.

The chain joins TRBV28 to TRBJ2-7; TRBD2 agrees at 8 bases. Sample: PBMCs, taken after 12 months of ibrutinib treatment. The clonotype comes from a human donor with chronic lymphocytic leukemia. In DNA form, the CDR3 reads TGTGCCAGCAGGCGGGGGGCGGCCTACGAGCAGTACTTC. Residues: CASRRGAAYEQYF.